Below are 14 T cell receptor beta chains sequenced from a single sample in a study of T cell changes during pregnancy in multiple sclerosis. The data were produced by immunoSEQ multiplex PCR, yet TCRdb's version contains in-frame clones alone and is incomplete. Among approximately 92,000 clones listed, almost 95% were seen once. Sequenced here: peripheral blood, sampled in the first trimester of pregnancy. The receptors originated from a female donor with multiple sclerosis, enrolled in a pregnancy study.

CDR3 sequence (DNA): TGTGCCAGCAGCTTGGGAGTCAAACGGTCTGGAAACACCATATATTTT. Translated: CASSLGVKRSGNTIYF. The chain joins TRBV5-6 to TRBJ1-3; D is unresolved. The ends were cut back, 0 bases at V and 1 base at J, with 11 bases in the middle. The germline V gene encodes CDR1 SGHDT and CDR2 YYEEEE. The CDR3 has 16 amino acids.

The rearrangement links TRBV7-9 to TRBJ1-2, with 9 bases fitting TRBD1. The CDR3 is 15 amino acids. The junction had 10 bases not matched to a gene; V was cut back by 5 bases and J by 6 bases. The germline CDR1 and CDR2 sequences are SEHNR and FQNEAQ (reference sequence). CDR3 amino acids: CASSQGGTGPDGYTF. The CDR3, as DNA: TGTGCCAGCAGCCAAGGGGGGACAGGGCCAGATGGCTACACCTTC.

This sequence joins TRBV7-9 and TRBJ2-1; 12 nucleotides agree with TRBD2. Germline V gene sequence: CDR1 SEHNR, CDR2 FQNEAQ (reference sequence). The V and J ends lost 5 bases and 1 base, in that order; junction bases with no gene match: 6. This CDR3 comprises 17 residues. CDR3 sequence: CASSLKLAGGSYNEQFF. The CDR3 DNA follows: TGTGCCAGCAGCCTAAAACTAGCGGGAGGATCCTACAATGAGCAGTTCTTC.

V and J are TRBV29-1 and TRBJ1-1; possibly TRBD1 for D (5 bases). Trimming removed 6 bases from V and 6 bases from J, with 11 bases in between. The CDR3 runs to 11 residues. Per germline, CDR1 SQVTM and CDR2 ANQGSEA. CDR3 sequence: CSVPRASEAFF. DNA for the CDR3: TGCAGCGTACCCAGGGCCTCTGAAGCTTTCTTT.

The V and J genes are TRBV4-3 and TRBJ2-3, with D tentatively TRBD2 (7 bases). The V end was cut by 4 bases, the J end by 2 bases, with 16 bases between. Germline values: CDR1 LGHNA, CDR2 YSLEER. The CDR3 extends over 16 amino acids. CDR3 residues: CASSPQGGGHTDTQYF. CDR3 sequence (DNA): TGCGCCAGCAGCCCTCAGGGAGGGGGACACACAGATACGCAGTATTTT.

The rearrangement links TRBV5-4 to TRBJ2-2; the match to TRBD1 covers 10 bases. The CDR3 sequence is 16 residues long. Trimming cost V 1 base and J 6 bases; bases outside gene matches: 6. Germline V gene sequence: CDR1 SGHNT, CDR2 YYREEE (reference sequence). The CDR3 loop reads CASSLWGTGDPGELFF. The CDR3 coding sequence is TGTGCCAGCAGCTTGTGGGGGACAGGGGACCCCGGGGAGCTGTTTTTT.

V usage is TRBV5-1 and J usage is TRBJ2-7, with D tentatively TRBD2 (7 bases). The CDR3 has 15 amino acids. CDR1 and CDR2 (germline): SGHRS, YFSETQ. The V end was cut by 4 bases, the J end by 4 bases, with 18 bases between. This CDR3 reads CASSRGGRGLYEQYF. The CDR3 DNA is TGCGCCAGCAGCCGCGGGGGCAGGGGTTTATACGAGCAGTACTTC.

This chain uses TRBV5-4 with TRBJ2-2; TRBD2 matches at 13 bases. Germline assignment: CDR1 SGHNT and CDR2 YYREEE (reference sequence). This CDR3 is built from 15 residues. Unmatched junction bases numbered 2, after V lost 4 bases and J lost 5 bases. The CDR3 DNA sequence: TGTGCCAGCAGCCCGGGACTAGCGGGAACCGGGGAGCTGTTTTTT. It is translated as CASSPGLAGTGELFF.

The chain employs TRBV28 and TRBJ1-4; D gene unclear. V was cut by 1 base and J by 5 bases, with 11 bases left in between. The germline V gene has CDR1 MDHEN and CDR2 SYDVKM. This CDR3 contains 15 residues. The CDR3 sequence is CASSLYGGGNEKLFF. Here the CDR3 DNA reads TGTGCCAGCAGTTTATATGGAGGAGGCAATGAAAAACTGTTTTTT.

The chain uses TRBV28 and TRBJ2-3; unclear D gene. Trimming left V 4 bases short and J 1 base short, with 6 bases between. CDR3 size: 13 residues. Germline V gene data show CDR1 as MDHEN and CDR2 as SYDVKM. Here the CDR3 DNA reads TGTGCCAGCAGTTCGGTAGGCACAGATACGCAGTATTTT. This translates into CASSSVGTDTQYF.

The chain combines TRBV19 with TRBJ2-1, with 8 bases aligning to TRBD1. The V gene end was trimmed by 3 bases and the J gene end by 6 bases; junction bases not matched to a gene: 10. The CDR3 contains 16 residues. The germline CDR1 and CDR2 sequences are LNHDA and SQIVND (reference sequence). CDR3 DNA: TGTGCCAGTAGTATCCTTACAGGGGGTGCGGGCAATGAGCAGTTCTTC. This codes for CASSILTGGAGNEQFF.

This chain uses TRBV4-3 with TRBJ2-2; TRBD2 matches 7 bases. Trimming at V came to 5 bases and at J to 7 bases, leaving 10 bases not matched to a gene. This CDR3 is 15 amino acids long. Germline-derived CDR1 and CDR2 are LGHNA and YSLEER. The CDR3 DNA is TGCGCCAGCAGCTCCCCCAGCGGGATAGGCGGGGAGCTGTTTTTT. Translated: CASSSPSGIGGELFF.

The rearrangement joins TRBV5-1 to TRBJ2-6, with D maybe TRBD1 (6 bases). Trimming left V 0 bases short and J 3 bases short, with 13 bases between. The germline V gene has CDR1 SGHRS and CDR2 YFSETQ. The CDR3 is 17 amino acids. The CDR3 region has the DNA TGCGCCAGCAGCTTGGACTCCAGGGGACGTGGGGCCAACGTCCTGACTTTC. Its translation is CASSLDSRGRGANVLTF.

CDR3 bases: TGTGCCAGCAGCCCCTGGGAGGGAGAGGGCAATGAGCAGTTCTTC. It codes for CASSPWEGEGNEQFF. The V gene is TRBV7-8, the J gene TRBJ2-1, with TRBD2 matching over 7 bases. CDR1 is SGHVS and CDR2 is FQNEAQ in the germline V gene. The CDR3 has 15 amino acids. V lost 5 bases, J lost 6 bases, and 10 bases stayed unmatched.